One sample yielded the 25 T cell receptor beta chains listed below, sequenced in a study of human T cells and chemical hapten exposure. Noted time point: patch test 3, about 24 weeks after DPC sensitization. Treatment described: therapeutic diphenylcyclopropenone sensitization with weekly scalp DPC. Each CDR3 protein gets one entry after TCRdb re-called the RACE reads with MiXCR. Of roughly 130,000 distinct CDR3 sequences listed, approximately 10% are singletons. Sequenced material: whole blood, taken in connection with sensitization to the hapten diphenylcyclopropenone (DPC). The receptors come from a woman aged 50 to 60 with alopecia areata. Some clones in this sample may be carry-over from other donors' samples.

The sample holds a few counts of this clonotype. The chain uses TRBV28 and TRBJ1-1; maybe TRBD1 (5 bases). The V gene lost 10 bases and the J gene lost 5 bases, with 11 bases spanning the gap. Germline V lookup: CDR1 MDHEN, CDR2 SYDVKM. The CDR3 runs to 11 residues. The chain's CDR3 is CAIGGLTEAFF. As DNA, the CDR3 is TGTGCCATCGGGGGGTTAACTGAAGCTTTCTTT.

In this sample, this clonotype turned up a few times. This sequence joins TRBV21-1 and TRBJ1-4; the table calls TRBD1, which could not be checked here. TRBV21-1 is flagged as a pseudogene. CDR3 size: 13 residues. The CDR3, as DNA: TGTGCCAGCAGCACGCCGGGACGAGAAAAACTGTTTTTT. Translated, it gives CASSTPGREKLFF.

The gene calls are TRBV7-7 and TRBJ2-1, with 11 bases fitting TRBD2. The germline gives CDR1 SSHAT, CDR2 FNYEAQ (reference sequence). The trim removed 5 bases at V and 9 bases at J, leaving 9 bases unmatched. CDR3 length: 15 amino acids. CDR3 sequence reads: CASSETSGILGEQFF. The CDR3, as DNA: TGTGCCAGCAGCGAGACTAGCGGGATATTGGGTGAGCAGTTCTTC. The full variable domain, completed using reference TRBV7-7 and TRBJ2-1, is GAGVSQSPRYKVTKRGQDVTLRCDPISSHATLYWYQQALGQGPEFLTYFNYEAQPDKSGLPSDRFSAERPEGSISTLTIQRTEQRDSAMYRCASSETSGILGEQFFGPGTRLTVL.

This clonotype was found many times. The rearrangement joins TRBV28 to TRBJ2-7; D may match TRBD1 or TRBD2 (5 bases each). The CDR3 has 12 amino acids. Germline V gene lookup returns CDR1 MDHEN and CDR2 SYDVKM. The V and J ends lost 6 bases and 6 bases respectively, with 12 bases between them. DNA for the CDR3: TGTGCCAGCAGCCCTTTAGGGACCGAGCAGTACTTC. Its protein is CASSPLGTEQYF.

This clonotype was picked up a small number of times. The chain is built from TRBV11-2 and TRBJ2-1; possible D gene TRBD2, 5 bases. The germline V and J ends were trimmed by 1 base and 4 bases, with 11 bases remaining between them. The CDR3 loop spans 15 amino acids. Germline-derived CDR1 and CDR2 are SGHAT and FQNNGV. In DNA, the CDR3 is TGTGCCAGCAGCTTAGGCCCAACTAGATACAATGAGCAGTTCTTC. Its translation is CASSLGPTRYNEQFF.

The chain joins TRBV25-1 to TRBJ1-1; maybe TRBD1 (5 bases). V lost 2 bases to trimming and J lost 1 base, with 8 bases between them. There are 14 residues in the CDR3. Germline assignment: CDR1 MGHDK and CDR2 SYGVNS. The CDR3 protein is CASSEGGENTEAFF. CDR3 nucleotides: TGTGCCAGCAGTGAAGGGGGGGAGAACACTGAAGCTTTCTTT.

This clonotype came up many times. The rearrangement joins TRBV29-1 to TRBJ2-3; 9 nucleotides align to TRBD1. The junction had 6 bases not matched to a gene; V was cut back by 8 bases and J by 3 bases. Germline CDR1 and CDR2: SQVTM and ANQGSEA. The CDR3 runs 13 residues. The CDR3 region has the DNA TGCAGCATCGGACAGGGGCAAACAGATACGCAGTATTTT. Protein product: CSIGQGQTDTQYF.

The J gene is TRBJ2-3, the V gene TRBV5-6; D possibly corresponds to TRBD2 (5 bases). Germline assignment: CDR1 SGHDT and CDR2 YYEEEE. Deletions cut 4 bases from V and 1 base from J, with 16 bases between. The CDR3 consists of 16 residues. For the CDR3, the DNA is TGTGCCAGCAGCCTGACGAGACTGGGAGGCACAGATACGCAGTATTTT. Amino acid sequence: CASSLTRLGGTDTQYF.

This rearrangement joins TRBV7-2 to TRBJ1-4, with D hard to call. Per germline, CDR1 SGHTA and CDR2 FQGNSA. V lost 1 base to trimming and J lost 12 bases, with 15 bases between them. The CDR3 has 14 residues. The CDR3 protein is CASSLDTGRSELFF. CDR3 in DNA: TGTGCCAGCAGCTTAGACACCGGCCGATCAGAACTGTTTTTT.

CDR3 region: CSVEANQETQYF. As DNA, the CDR3 is TGCAGCGTTGAGGCCAACCAAGAGACCCAGTACTTC. The V call is TRBV29-1, the J call TRBJ2-5; D unclear. V lost 3 bases, J lost 0 bases, and 5 bases lay in between. Germline CDR1 SQVTM, CDR2 ANQGSEA. This CDR3 comprises 12 residues.

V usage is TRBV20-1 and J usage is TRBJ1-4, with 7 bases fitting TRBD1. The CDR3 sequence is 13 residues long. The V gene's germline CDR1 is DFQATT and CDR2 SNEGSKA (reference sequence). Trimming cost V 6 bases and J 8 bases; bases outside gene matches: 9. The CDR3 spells CSAIQGPREKLFF. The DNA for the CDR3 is TGCAGTGCGATACAGGGGCCGCGCGAAAAACTGTTTTTT.

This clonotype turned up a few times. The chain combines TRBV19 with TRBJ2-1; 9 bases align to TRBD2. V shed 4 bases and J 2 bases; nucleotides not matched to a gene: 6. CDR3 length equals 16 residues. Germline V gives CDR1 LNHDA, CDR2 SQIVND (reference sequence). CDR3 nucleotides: TGTGCCAGTAGTACCTGGACTAGCGACCCCTACAATGAGCAGTTCTTC. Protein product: CASSTWTSDPYNEQFF.

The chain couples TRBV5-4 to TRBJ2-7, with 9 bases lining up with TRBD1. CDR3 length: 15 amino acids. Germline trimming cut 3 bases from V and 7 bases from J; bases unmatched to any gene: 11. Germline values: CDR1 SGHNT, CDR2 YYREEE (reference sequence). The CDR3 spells CASSSSGQGMGEQYF. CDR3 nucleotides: TGTGCCAGCAGCTCGTCCGGACAGGGGATGGGGGAGCAGTACTTC.

The CDR3, as DNA: TGTGCCAGCAGACAGGGGTTTGGAACCGGGGAGCTGTTTTTT. Amino acid sequence: CASRQGFGTGELFF. The rearrangement joins TRBV5-5 to TRBJ2-2; 7 nucleotides match TRBD1. J gave up 5 bases and V 5 bases, and 6 bases lay outside the gene matches. Germline CDR1 and CDR2: SGHKS and YYEKEE (reference sequence). CDR3 length: 14 residues.

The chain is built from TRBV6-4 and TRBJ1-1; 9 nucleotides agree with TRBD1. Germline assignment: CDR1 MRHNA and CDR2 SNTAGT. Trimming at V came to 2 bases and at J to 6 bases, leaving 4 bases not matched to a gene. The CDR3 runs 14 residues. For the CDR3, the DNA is TGTGCCAGCAGTGACGGACAGGGGAAAGCTGAAGCTTTCTTT. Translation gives CASSDGQGKAEAFF.

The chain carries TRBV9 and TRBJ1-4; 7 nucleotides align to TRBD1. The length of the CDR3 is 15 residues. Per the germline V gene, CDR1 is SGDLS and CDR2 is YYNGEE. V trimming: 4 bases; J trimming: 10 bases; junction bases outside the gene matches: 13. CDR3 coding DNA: TGTGCCAGCAGCCCCCGCGACAGGGCCTTTGGAAAACTGTTTTTT. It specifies CASSPRDRAFGKLFF.

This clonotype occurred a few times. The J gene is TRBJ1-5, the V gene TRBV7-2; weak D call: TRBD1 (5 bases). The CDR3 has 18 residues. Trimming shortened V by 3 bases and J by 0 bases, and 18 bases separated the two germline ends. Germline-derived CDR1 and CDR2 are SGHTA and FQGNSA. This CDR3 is CASSLEGTGSYSNQPQHF. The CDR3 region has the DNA TGTGCCAGCAGCTTGGAAGGGACCGGCAGTTATAGCAATCAGCCCCAGCATTTT. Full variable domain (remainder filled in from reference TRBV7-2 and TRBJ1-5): GAGVSQSPSNKVTEKGKDVELRCDPISGHTALYWYRQSLGQGLEFLIYFQGNSAPDKSGLPSDRFSAERTGGSVSTLTIQRTQQEDSAVYLCASSLEGTGSYSNQPQHFGDGTRLSIL.

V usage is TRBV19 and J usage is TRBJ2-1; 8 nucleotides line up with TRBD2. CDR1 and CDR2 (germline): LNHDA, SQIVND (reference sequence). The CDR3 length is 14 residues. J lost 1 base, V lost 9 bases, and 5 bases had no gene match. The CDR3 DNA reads TGTGCCAGCGCCGGGAGGGGGTCCTACAATGAGCAGTTCTTC. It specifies CASAGRGSYNEQFF.

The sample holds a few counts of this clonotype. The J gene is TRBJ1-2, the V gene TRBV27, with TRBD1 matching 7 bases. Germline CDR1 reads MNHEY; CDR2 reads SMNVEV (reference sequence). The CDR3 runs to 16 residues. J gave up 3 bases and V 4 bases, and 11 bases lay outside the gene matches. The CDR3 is CASSSTKTGVDYGYTF. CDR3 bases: TGTGCCAGCAGTTCCACCAAAACAGGGGTGGACTATGGCTACACCTTC.

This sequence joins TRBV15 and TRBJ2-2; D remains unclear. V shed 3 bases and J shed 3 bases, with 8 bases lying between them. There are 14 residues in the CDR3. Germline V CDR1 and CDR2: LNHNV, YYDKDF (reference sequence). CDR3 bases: TGTGCCACCAGCAGTTTGGCGTACACCGGGGAGCTGTTTTTT. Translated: CATSSLAYTGELFF.

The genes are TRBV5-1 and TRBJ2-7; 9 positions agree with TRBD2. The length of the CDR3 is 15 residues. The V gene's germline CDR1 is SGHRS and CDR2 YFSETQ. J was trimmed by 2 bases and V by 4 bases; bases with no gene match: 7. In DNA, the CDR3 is TGCGCCAGCAGCGACCCTAGCGGGGATCCCTACGAGCAGTACTTC. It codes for CASSDPSGDPYEQYF.

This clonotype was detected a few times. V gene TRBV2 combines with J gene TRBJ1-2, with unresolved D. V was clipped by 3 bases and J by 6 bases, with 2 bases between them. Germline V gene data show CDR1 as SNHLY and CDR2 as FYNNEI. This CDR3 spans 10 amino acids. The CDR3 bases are TGTGCCAGCAGTGAGGATGGCTACACCTTC. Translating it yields CASSEDGYTF.

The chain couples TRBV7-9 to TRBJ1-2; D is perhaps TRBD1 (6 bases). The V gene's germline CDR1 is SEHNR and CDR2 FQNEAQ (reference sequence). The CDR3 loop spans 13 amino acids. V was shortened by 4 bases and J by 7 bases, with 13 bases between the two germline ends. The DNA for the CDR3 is TGTGCCAGCAGCTCAGGACAGCAGGTTGGCTACACCTTC. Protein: CASSSGQQVGYTF.

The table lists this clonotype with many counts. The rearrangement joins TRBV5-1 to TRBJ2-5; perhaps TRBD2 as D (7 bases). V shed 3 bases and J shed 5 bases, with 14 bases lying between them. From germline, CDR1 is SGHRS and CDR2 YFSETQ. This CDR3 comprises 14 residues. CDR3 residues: CASSSMAGAETQYF. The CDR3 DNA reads TGCGCCAGCAGCTCAATGGCGGGGGCGGAGACCCAGTACTTC.

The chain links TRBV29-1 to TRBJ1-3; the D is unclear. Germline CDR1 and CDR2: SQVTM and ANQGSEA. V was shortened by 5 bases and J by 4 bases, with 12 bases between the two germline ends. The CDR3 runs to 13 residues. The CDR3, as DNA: TGCAGCGTTAGTGGGTTTGCCGGAAACACCATATATTTT. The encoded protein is CSVSGFAGNTIYF.